This paragraph covers one TCR beta chain sequence. What it binds is not known. The source of the sample is a study of cytomegalovirus exposure and HLA in healthy donors. Findings and limits, study-wide: Researchers counted approximately 160 TCR beta chains as cytomegalovirus-associated.

PCR involved 60 Vbeta and 13 Jbeta primers. The protocol was immunoSEQ multiplex PCR, while the TCRdb copy is restricted to in-frame clones and leaves out a portion. The table shows 170,000 or so clones, with roughly four fifths occurring only once. Germline lookup yields CDR1 SNHLY and CDR2 FYNNEI. V shed 4 bases and J 11 bases; nucleotides not matched to a gene: 7. The CDR3 totals 12 residues. The source of this sequence is a man aged 45-65 years in good health and CMV-seronegative. Sequencing was performed on PBMCs. The J gene is TRBJ2-5, the V gene TRBV2, with 7 bases lining up with TRBD2. The CDR3 here is CASSVGSGGQYF. The CDR3 DNA reads TGTGCCAGCAGTGTGGGGTCCGGGGGGCAGTACTTC.